This entry lists 18 T cell receptor beta chains sequenced from one sample in a study of beta chain features in type 1 diabetes. Expressed TCRB transcripts were sequenced after all isolated RNA was converted to cDNA. Profiled with immunoSEQ multiplex PCR; TCRdb holds only in-frame clones, not every one. The sample holds 390,000 or so clones; about 15% are singletons and the top ten take about 0.034%. Source material: naive CD4+ T cells from blood. These receptors originate from a man aged 25 to 40 in good health.

The genes are TRBV18 and TRBJ2-1; D uncertain. Germline-derived CDR1 and CDR2 are KGHSH and LQKENI. V was clipped by 6 bases and J by 12 bases, with 21 bases between them. The CDR3 is 14 amino acids. The CDR3 spells CASSPDNSYWGQFF. The CDR3 DNA follows: TGTGCCAGCTCTCCCGATAACTCCTACTGGGGGCAGTTCTTC.

The genes are TRBV28 and TRBJ2-7, with unresolved D. Trimming shortened V by 7 bases and J by 4 bases, and 20 bases separated the two germline ends. Looked up from germline, CDR1 is MDHEN and CDR2 is SYDVKM. The CDR3 consists of 15 residues. The CDR3 is CASTQGRVAFYEQYV. Here the CDR3 DNA reads TGTGCCAGCACTCAAGGACGGGTGGCCTTTTACGAGCAGTACGTC.

V usage is TRBV29-1 and J usage is TRBJ2-5; no clear D gene. V was clipped by 3 bases and J by 5 bases, with 4 bases between them. The length of the CDR3 is 10 residues. CDR1 is SQVTM, CDR2 ANQGSEA, per germline. The CDR3: CSVDLETQYF. CDR3 nucleotides: TGCAGCGTTGATTTGGAGACCCAGTACTTC.

This sequence joins TRBV9 and TRBJ1-4; TRBD1 matches 10 bases. Germline V lookup: CDR1 SGDLS, CDR2 YYNGEE. There are 15 residues in the CDR3. V gave up 3 bases and J gave up 5 bases; unmatched junction bases: 4. The CDR3 sequence: CASSAGTGVNEKLFF. CDR3 coding DNA: TGTGCCAGCAGCGCCGGGACAGGGGTGAATGAAAAACTGTTTTTT.

The chain has TRBV4-1 and TRBJ2-5, with TRBD2 matching 13 bases. CDR3 size: 19 residues. Germline lookup yields CDR1 MGHRA and CDR2 YSYEKL. V gave up 0 bases and J gave up 3 bases; unmatched junction bases: 10. CDR3 region: CASSQDLTSGRRGEETQYF. CDR3 in DNA: TGCGCCAGCAGCCAAGATCTGACTAGCGGGAGGAGAGGGGAAGAGACCCAGTACTTC.

There are many counts of this clone. The chain carries TRBV30 and TRBJ1-1; TRBD1 might be the D (5 bases). V lost 4 bases and J lost 1, with 10 bases in between. CDR1 is GTSNPN and CDR2 is SVGIG in the germline V gene (reference sequence). There are 13 residues in the CDR3. The chain's CDR3 is CAWTGRENTEAFF. The DNA of the CDR3 is TGTGCCTGGACGGGACGGGAGAACACTGAAGCTTTCTTT. The full variable domain, completed using reference TRBV30 and TRBJ1-1, is SQTIHQWPATLVQPVGSPLSLECTVEGTSNPNLYWYRQAAGRGLQLLFYSVGIGQISSEVPQNLSASRPQDRQFILSSKKLLLSDSGFYLCAWTGRENTEAFFGQGTRLTVV.

The chain links TRBV4-1 to TRBJ2-7, with 9 bases lining up with TRBD1. The CDR3 contains 16 residues. Germline CDR1 is MGHRA and CDR2 is YSYEKL. With 1 base clipped from V and 3 bases from J, the junction kept 7 bases outside the gene matches. CDR3 sequence: CASSQAFRDRDYEQYF. The CDR3 DNA is TGCGCCAGCAGCCAAGCCTTCCGGGACAGGGACTACGAGCAGTACTTC.

The DNA of the CDR3 is TGTGCCAGCAGCTTAGGTCGGGCAGGGAGGGGAGATACGCAGTATTTT. It is translated as CASSLGRAGRGDTQYF. The chain links TRBV7-8 to TRBJ2-3, with 7 positions matching TRBD2. After removal of 1 base from V and 5 bases from J, the junction contained 9 bases not matched to a gene. The CDR3 consists of 16 residues. Germline V CDR1 and CDR2: SGHVS, FQNEAQ.

The V call is TRBV4-3, the J call TRBJ2-1, with D maybe TRBD2 (5 bases). This CDR3 region has 15 residues. V was cut by 0 bases and J by 6 bases, with 12 bases left in between. CDR1 and CDR2 (germline): LGHNA, YSLEER. CDR3 loop: CASSQDHGVGNEQFF. The CDR3, as DNA: TGCGCCAGCAGCCAAGATCACGGGGTCGGCAATGAGCAGTTCTTC.

This clone came up a few times. The chain combines TRBV29-1 with TRBJ1-1; D remains ambiguous. This CDR3 region has 14 residues. The V end was cut by 3 bases, the J end by 0 bases, with 11 bases between. Germline values: CDR1 SQVTM, CDR2 ANQGSEA. The CDR3 sequence: CSVDHGRLNTEAFF. The DNA for the CDR3 is TGCAGCGTTGATCATGGACGGCTGAACACTGAAGCTTTCTTT.

V is TRBV7-9 and J is TRBJ2-7; maybe TRBD2 (5 bases). The V and J ends lost 4 bases and 7 bases respectively, with 11 bases between them. The CDR3 runs to 12 residues. Germline values: CDR1 SEHNR, CDR2 FQNEAQ (reference sequence). The CDR3 loop is CASSSDWGEQYV. The CDR3 bases are TGTGCCAGCAGCTCGGACTGGGGAGAGCAGTACGTC.

This clone was detected a few times. This chain uses TRBV4-3 with TRBJ2-3; D is undetermined. With 0 bases removed from V and 0 bases from J, the gap between germline ends came to 13 bases. CDR1 and CDR2 from the germline V gene are LGHNA and YSLEER. CDR3 length: 17 residues. CDR3 region: CASSQDLYSLSTDTQYF. DNA of the CDR3: TGCGCCAGCAGCCAAGATTTGTATAGCCTAAGCACAGATACGCAGTATTTT.

The genes are TRBV7-8 and TRBJ2-1; 10 nucleotides agree with TRBD2. Germline V gene sequence: CDR1 SGHVS, CDR2 FQNEAQ. V shed 5 bases, J shed 4 bases, and the junction held 8 bases outside the gene matches. CDR3 size: 16 residues. Here the CDR3 DNA reads TGTGCCAGCAGCCCCCTGACTAGCGGGCAGTACAATGAGCAGTTCTTC. It yields the protein CASSPLTSGQYNEQFF.

V and J are TRBV15 and TRBJ2-3, with a tentative D call TRBD2 (6 bases). Trimming took 0 bases from V and 2 from J, leaving 9 bases between them. Germline CDR1 reads LNHNV; CDR2 reads YYDKDF (reference sequence). The CDR3 length is 15 residues. In nucleotides, the CDR3 is TGTGCCACCAGCAGAGACGGAGGGAACACAGATACGCAGTATTTT. Translating gives CATSRDGGNTDTQYF.

The table lists this clone with a few counts. This rearrangement joins TRBV6-6 to TRBJ1-1; a weak D match, TRBD1 (5 bases). The CDR3 runs to 13 residues. Germline loops: CDR1 MNHNY, CDR2 SVGAGI (reference sequence). Trimming removed 6 bases at V and 3 bases at J, with 11 bases between. The CDR3 loop reads CASSLRRDTEAFF. The CDR3 DNA is TGTGCCAGCAGCCTTCGCAGGGACACTGAAGCTTTCTTT.

A few counts support this clone. The chain couples TRBV29-1 to TRBJ2-1, with 12 bases fitting TRBD2. Germline trimming cut 5 bases from V and 7 bases from J; bases unmatched to any gene: 6. This CDR3 spans 14 amino acids. Germline V gene sequence: CDR1 SQVTM, CDR2 ANQGSEA. CDR3 nucleotides: TGCAGCGTTTGTCAACTAGCGGGGGGTAATGAGCAGTTCTTC. Its translation is CSVCQLAGGNEQFF.

This clone has only a few counts. The gene calls are TRBV13 and TRBJ2-7; D possibly corresponds to TRBD2 (6 bases). Germline-derived CDR1 and CDR2 are PRHDT and FYEKMQ (reference sequence). V lost 5 bases and J 2 bases, leaving 16 bases between the germline ends. The length of the CDR3 is 15 residues. The CDR3 DNA follows: TGTGCCAGCAGCCACCTCCTTCGGGGGACCTACGAGCAGTACTTC. Encoded protein: CASSHLLRGTYEQYF. The variable domain in full, with the rest retrieved from reference TRBV13 and TRBJ2-7, is AAGVIQSPRHLIKEKRETATLKCYPIPRHDTVYWYQQGPGQDPQFLISFYEKMQSDKGSIPDRFSAQQFSDYHSELNMSSLELGDSALYFCASSHLLRGTYEQYFGPGTRLTVT.

There are a few counts of this clone. The rearrangement links TRBV25-1 to TRBJ1-2; 11 positions agree with TRBD1. Trimming at V came to 2 bases and at J to 8 bases, leaving 10 bases not matched to a gene. The CDR3 spans 16 residues. Germline-derived CDR1 and CDR2 are MGHDK and SYGVNS. CDR3 in amino acids: CASSERGTGGRGGYTF. CDR3 bases: TGTGCCAGCAGTGAACGGGGGACAGGGGGACGAGGAGGCTACACCTTC.